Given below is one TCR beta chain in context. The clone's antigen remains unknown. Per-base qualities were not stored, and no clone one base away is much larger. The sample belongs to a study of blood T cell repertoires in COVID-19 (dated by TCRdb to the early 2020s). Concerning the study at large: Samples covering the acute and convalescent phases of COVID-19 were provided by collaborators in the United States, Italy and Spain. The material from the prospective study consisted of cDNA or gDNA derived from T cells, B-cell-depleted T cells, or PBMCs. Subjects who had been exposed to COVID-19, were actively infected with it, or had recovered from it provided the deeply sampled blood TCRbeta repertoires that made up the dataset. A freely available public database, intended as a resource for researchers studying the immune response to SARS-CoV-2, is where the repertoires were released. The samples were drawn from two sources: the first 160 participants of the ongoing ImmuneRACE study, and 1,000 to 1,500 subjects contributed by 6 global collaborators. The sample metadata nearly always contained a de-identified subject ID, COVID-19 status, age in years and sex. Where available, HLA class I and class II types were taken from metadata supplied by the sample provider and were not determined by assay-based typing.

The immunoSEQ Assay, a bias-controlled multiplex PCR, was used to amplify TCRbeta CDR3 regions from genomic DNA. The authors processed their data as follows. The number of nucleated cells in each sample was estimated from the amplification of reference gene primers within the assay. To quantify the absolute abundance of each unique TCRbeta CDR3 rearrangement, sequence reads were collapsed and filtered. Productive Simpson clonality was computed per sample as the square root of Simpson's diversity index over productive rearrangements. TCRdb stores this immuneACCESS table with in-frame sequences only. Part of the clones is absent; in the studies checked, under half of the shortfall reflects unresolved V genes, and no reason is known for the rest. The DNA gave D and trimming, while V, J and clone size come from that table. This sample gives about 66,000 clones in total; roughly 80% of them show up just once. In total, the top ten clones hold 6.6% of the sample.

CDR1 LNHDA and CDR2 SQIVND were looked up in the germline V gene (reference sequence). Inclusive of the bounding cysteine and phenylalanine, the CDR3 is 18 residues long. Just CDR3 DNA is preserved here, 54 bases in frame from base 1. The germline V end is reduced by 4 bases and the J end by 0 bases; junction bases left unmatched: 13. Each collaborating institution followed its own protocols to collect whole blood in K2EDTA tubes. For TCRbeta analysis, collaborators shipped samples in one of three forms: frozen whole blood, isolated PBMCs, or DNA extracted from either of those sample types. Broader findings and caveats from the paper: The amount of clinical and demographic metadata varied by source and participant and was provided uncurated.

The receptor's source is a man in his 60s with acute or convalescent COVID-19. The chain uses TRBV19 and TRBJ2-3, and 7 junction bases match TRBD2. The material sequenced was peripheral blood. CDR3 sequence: CASSKGLSVRVSTDTQYF. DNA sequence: TGTGCCAGTAGTAAGGGACTATCGGTGAGGGTTAGCACAGATACGCAGTATTTT.